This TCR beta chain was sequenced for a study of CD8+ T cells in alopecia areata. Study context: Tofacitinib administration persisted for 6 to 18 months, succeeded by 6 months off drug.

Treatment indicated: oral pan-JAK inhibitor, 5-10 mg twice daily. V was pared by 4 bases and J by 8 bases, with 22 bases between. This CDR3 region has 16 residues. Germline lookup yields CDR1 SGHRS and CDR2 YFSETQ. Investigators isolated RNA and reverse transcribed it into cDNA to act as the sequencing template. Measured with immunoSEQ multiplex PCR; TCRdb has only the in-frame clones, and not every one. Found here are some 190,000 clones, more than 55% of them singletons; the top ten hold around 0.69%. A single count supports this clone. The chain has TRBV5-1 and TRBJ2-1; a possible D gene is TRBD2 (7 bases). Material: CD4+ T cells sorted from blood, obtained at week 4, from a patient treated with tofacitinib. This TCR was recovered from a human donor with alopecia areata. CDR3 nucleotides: TGCGCCAGCAGCCCAGGGGCGGGAGCGGTTAGGGATGAGCAGTTCTTC. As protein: CASSPGAGAVRDEQFF. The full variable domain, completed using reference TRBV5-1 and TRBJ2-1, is KAGVTQTPRYLIKTRGQQVTLSCSPISGHRSVSWYQQTPGQGLQFLFEYFSETQRNKGNFPGRFSGRQFSNSRSEMNVSTLELGDSALYLCASSPGAGAVRDEQFFGPGTRLTVL.